One sample yielded the 4 T cell receptor beta chains listed below, sequenced in a study of control samples from healthy donors and cancer patients. TCRdb keeps only in-frame clones here, not all; method: immunoSEQ multiplex PCR. The sample has about 97,000 clones, around 90% seen once. Sequencing was carried out using blood. The receptors here all came from a woman between 18 and 29 years old in good health.

The chain employs TRBV5-1 and TRBJ2-3; D is ambiguous. The CDR3 runs 14 residues. In germline, CDR1 is SGHRS, CDR2 YFSETQ. V was pared by 1 base and J by 2 bases, with 8 bases between. The CDR3 DNA follows: TGCGCCAGCAGCTTGCGTTACAACACAGATACGCAGTATTTT. Its protein is CASSLRYNTDTQYF.

This clone was observed a single time. The V gene is TRBV11-3, the J gene TRBJ2-2; 8 nucleotides agree with TRBD1. The CDR3 covers 19 residues. Trimming took 3 bases from V and 1 from J; bases not matched to a gene: 13. The germline V gene has CDR1 SGHNT and CDR2 YENEEA. The CDR3 reads CASSFIPGTGSLNTGELFF. The CDR3 bases are TGTGCCAGCAGCTTCATTCCCGGGACAGGCAGTTTGAACACCGGGGAGCTGTTTTTT.

The chain couples TRBV3-1 (or the pseudogene TRBV3-2) to TRBJ2-7; the match to TRBD1 covers 9 bases. Germline V gene lookup returns CDR1 LGHDT and CDR2 YNNKEL (reference sequence). The CDR3 is 15 residues long. After removal of 5 bases from V and 6 bases from J, the junction contained 11 bases not matched to a gene. The CDR3 DNA follows: TGTGCCAGCAGCTCGAACCCCGGGACAGGGTTCGAGCAGTACTTC. Its protein is CASSSNPGTGFEQYF.

The chain links TRBV5-6 to TRBJ2-7; tentatively, D is TRBD2 (5 bases). The length of the CDR3 is 13 residues. In germline, CDR1 is SGHDT, CDR2 YYEEEE. V was pared by 1 base and J by 4 bases, with 9 bases between. The CDR3: CASSLFGVYEQYF. CDR3 DNA: TGTGCCAGCAGCTTGTTCGGGGTATACGAGCAGTACTTC.